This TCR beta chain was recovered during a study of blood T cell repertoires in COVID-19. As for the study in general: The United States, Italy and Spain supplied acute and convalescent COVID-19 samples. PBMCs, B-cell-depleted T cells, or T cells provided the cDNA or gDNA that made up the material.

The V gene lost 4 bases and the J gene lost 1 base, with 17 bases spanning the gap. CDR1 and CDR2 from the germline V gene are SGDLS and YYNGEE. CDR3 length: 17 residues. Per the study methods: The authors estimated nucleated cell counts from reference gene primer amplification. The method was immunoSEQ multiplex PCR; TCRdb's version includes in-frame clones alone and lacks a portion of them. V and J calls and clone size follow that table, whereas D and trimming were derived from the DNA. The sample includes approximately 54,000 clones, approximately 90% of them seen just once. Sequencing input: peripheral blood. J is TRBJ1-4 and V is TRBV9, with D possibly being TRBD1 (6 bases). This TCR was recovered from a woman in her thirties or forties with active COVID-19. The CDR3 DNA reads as TGTGCCAGCAGCCCAACCAGCGGCAGGGGAACTAATGAAAAACTGTTTTTT. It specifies CASSPTSGRGTNEKLFF.